Each of the 16 T cell receptor beta chains below was sequenced from the same sample in a study of T-cell reconstitution after alpha-beta-depleted transplantation in children. Unique molecular identifiers were incorporated during preparation of the TCRbeta library. TCRdb analysed the PCR reads with MiXCR anew, one entry per CDR3 protein. The sample includes around 680,000 distinct CDR3 sequences, approximately 17% of them seen just once. Sequencing used PBMCs from the stem cell graft donor, obtained from the stem cell graft. The source of these receptors is a human donor who donated a stem cell graft to a child with acute myeloid leukemia.

This clonotype came up many times. The chain is built from TRBV7-2 and TRBJ2-3, with 9 bases identical to TRBD2. The V gene end was trimmed by 6 bases and the J gene end by 1 base; junction bases not matched to a gene: 5. Germline V gene sequence: CDR1 SGHTA, CDR2 FQGNSA. CDR3 length: 15 amino acids. CDR3 sequence: CASRKAGGRTDTQYF. CDR3 bases: TGTGCCAGCAGAAAAGCGGGGGGTCGCACAGATACGCAGTATTTT.

This chain links TRBV20-1 with TRBJ2-3; D not resolved. V was shortened by 2 bases and J by 6 bases, with 12 bases between the two germline ends. Germline values: CDR1 DFQATT, CDR2 SNEGSKA (reference sequence). This CDR3 has 13 amino acids. The CDR3 protein is CSARSHGSDTQYF. In DNA, the CDR3 is TGCAGTGCTAGAAGTCATGGGTCGGATACGCAGTATTTT.

This clonotype was seen a few times. The gene calls are TRBV11-2 and TRBJ1-6; TRBD1 matches at 9 bases. V gave up 7 bases and J gave up 4 bases; unmatched junction bases: 5. Germline loops: CDR1 SGHAT, CDR2 FQNNGV. The CDR3 contains 15 residues. The CDR3 DNA reads as TGTGCCAGCATAGCCGGGACAGGGTATAATTCACCCCTCCACTTT. Its translation: CASIAGTGYNSPLHF.

The gene calls are TRBV28 and TRBJ1-2, with D perhaps TRBD1 (6 bases). The CDR3 is 14 residues long. Germline V lookup: CDR1 MDHEN, CDR2 SYDVKM. Trimming cost V 4 bases and J 1 base, with 10 bases left between them. CDR3 sequence reads: CASSWGAYNYGYTF. DNA of the CDR3: TGTGCCAGCAGTTGGGGGGCATATAACTATGGCTACACCTTC.

This clonotype was seen only a few times. The CDR3 sequence: CASSQGGVPFYEQFF. CDR3 in DNA: TGTGCCAGCAGCCAGGGTGGTGTTCCGTTTTATGAGCAGTTCTTC. This chain joins TRBV7-9 and TRBJ2-1; maybe TRBD1 (5 bases). The CDR3 length is 15 residues. The V end lost 5 bases, the J end lost 8 bases, and 19 bases lay between the germline ends. Germline V CDR1 and CDR2: SEHNR, FQNEAQ (reference sequence).

This clonotype was seen many times. The genes are TRBV5-6 and TRBJ2-7; D call uncertain. The CDR3 covers 11 residues. In germline, CDR1 is SGHDT, CDR2 YYEEEE. V gave up 3 bases and J gave up 6 bases, with 7 bases separating them. CDR3 coding DNA: TGTGCCAGCAGCTCTGACCTCGAGCAGTACTTC. Its protein product is CASSSDLEQYF.

J is TRBJ2-3 and V is TRBV20-1, with D possibly being TRBD2 (6 bases). Germline V gene lookup returns CDR1 DFQATT and CDR2 SNEGSKA (reference sequence). V gave up 7 bases and J gave up 2 bases, with 16 bases separating them. CDR3 length equals 14 residues. CDR3 nucleotides: TGCAGTGTTTCGCGGGGAGGCCTCACAGATACGCAGTATTTT. Encoded protein: CSVSRGGLTDTQYF.

This clonotype was found a few times. The V gene is TRBV7-2, the J gene TRBJ1-5; D unclear. The CDR3 runs 15 residues. With 2 bases removed from V and 1 base from J, the gap between germline ends came to 9 bases. Germline V lookup: CDR1 SGHTA, CDR2 FQGNSA. The CDR3 is CASSLSGMSNQPQHF. For the CDR3, the DNA is TGTGCCAGCAGCTTATCCGGGATGAGCAATCAGCCCCAGCATTTT.

This sequence joins TRBV7-9 and TRBJ1-2; D unclear. The CDR3 sequence is 14 residues long. The germline V and J ends were trimmed by 5 bases and 3 bases, with 13 bases remaining between them. Germline loops: CDR1 SEHNR, CDR2 FQNEAQ (reference sequence). The CDR3 bases are TGTGCCAGCAGCCAGGCCCTCCCGGACTATGGCTACACCTTC. This codes for CASSQALPDYGYTF.

This clonotype came up a few times. This chain uses TRBV6-5 with TRBJ1-1; TRBD1 might be the D (5 bases). CDR1 is MNHEY, CDR2 SVGAGI, per germline. The CDR3 consists of 15 residues. Deletions cut 0 bases from V and 4 bases from J, with 12 bases between. For the CDR3, the DNA is TGTGCCAGCAGTTACTCGACCAGGGTCCGCACTGAAGCTTTCTTT. The encoded protein is CASSYSTRVRTEAFF.

As for this clonotype: This may come from a read error, since a much larger clone is one base off. This sequence joins TRBV15 and TRBJ1-5; D uncertain. The CDR3 has 16 amino acids. Germline assignment: CDR1 LNHNV and CDR2 YYDKDF (reference sequence). V lost 0 bases and J 3 bases, leaving 12 bases between the germline ends. The CDR3, as DNA: TGTGCCACCAGCAGAGATGTGAGTGGCGCCAATCAGCCCCAGCATTTT. Encoded protein: CATSRDVSGANQPQHF.

This clonotype was observed many times. The V gene is TRBV20-1, the J gene TRBJ1-1; no definite D call. CDR1 and CDR2 from the germline V gene are DFQATT and SNEGSKA (reference sequence). The V gene lost 1 base and the J gene lost 10 bases, with 19 bases spanning the gap. The CDR3 is 14 residues long. The CDR3 sequence is CSARVVGLFKGAFF. CDR3 bases: TGCAGTGCTAGAGTGGTTGGTCTGTTTAAGGGAGCTTTCTTT.

This clonotype was seen only a few times. The chain couples TRBV27 to TRBJ1-4, with D hard to call. V was cut by 3 bases and J by 8 bases, with 13 bases left in between. Germline CDR1 is MNHEY and CDR2 is SMNVEV (reference sequence). This CDR3 is built from 14 residues. The CDR3 protein is CASSFLRLGEKLFF. DNA for the CDR3: TGTGCCAGCAGTTTCCTGAGGTTGGGGGAAAAACTGTTTTTT.

In its sample, this clonotype was seen many times. The V call is TRBV7-2, the J call TRBJ2-1; TRBD2 aligns across 8 bases. CDR3 length equals 15 residues. Germline CDR1 SGHTA, CDR2 FQGNSA. J lost 6 bases, V lost 6 bases, and 10 bases had no gene match. The CDR3 loop reads CASRFGVAGGNEQFF. In DNA, the CDR3 is TGTGCCAGCAGGTTCGGGGTTGCGGGGGGCAATGAGCAGTTCTTC.

This clonotype was observed a few times. The chain recombines TRBV12-3 or TRBV12-4 with TRBJ1-5; D call uncertain. The CDR3 sequence is 15 residues long. Between the trimmed V and J ends, which lost 1 base and 3 bases, there was a span of 10 bases. CDR3 in DNA: TGTGCCAGCAGTTTAGGAGGGTTTGACAATCAGCCCCAGCATTTT. This translates into CASSLGGFDNQPQHF.

CDR3 loop: CSARVTKTGELFF. The CDR3 coding sequence is TGCAGTGCTAGGGTGACTAAGACCGGGGAGCTGTTTTTT. The chain has TRBV20-1 and TRBJ2-2, with D perhaps matching TRBD2 (5 bases). Germline V lookup: CDR1 DFQATT, CDR2 SNEGSKA (reference sequence). Trimming took off 3 bases at V and 5 bases at J, with 10 bases between the two ends. The CDR3 is made up of 13 amino acids.